This TCR beta chain emerged from a study of identical twins. General study results and limits: Those out-of-frame alpha sequences shared by twins showed an excess of low generation probability.

Template switching supplied a universal primer site; unique molecular identifiers were carried on the cDNA. TCRdb reanalysed the 5' RACE reads using MiXCR and keeps one entry per CDR3 protein. Of around 960,000 distinct CDR3 sequences listed, 9% to 15% are singletons. This CDR3 has 16 amino acids. With 2 bases clipped from V and 5 bases from J, the junction kept 13 bases outside the gene matches. CDR1 and CDR2 from the germline V gene are SGHRS and YFSETQ. Worth noting for this clonotype: Antigen unknown.

The same sample was also studied in work on yellow fever vaccine responses in identical twins.

V gene TRBV5-1 combines with J gene TRBJ2-7; 7 bases are a match to TRBD2. The receptor was derived from a woman under 30 in good health. What was sequenced was PBMCs. The CDR3 DNA is TGCGCCAGCAGCTTAAGGCTCCCCGGCGGGAGAGACGAGCAGTACTTC. Translation: CASSLRLPGGRDEQYF.